The clone carrying this TCR beta chain was detected many times. Its specificity is not known. Per germline, CDR1 DFQATT and CDR2 SNEGSKA (reference sequence). The CDR3 contains 14 residues. V shed 7 bases and J 3 bases; nucleotides not matched to a gene: 10. This entry belongs to a study of blood T cells in healthy people across ages. General observations from the study: Strong correlation linked observed beta diversity and percent naive T cells.

About 10 milliliters of peripheral blood were drawn from each donor into EDTA-treated tubes. It was with a sample-barcoded 5' primer and a J-beta primer mix that a second PCR of about 7 to 12 cycles was run. The template-switch adaptor was a 5' adaptor with 12 random nucleotides. It tagged each cDNA molecule. TCRdb called the 5' RACE reads again in MiXCR, with one record for every CDR3 protein. This sample has 650,000 to 700,000 distinct CDR3 sequences, with approximately 29% found just once. This TCR came from a woman aged 80 or over in good health. V and J are TRBV20-1 and TRBJ2-7; TRBD2 matches 9 bases. Specimen: blood. The CDR3 sequence is CSVLLSGGYYEQYF. The DNA for the CDR3 is TGCAGTGTTCTCCTTAGCGGGGGTTACTACGAGCAGTACTTC.